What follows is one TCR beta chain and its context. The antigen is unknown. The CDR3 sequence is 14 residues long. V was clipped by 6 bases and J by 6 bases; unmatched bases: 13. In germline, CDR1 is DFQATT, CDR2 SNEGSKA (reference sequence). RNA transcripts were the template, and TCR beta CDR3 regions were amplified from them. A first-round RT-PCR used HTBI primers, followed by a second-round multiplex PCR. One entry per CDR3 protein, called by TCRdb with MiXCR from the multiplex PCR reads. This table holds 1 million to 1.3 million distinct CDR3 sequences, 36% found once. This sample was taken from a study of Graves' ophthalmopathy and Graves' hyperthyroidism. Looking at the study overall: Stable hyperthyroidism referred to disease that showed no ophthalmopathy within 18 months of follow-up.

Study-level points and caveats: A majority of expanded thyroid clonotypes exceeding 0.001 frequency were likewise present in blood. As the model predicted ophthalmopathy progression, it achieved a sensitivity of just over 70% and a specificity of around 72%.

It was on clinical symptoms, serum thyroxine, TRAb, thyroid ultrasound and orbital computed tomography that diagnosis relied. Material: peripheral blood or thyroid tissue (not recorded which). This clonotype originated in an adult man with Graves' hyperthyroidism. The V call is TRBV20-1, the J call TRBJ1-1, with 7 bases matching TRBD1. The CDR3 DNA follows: TGCAGTGCCGACACAGGGGAAAGGCGGGCTGAAGCTTTCTTT. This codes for CSADTGERRAEAFF.